This record covers a single TCR beta chain. V was trimmed by 0 bases and J by 4 bases, leaving 10 bases between them. The CDR3 spans 15 residues. Germline V gene lookup returns CDR1 ENHRY and CDR2 SYGVKD. The sample comes from a study of T-cell memory formation after mild COVID-19. MiXCR was run by TCRdb on the 5' RACE reads, yielding one entry per CDR3 protein. The top ten hold around 2% of the sample, which has more than 100,000 distinct CDR3 sequences, about 5.9% seen once. This receptor was identified in an adult woman who had mild COVID-19 (a few samples of this study predate the infection). Cell type and time point are not known. Sequences were obtained from PBMCs or a T cell subset sorted from them (not recorded which). This chain joins TRBV10-3 and TRBJ1-5; no reliable D call. CDR3 nucleotide sequence: TGTGCCATCAGTGAGTCCGGGCTCCCGAATCAGCCCCAGCATTTT. Its translation is CAISESGLPNQPQHF.